A single sample is the source of the 15 T cell receptor beta chains below, sequenced in a study of blood T cells in healthy people across ages (dated by TCRdb to about 2015). The method behind the library was 5' RACE. The run used an Illumina HiSeq 2500. A second PCR of roughly 7 to 12 cycles was run with a J-beta primer mix and a sample-barcoded 5' primer. TCRdb cleaned the public reads at Q25 with fastp, built clones with MiXCR and kept in-frame beta chains. Every entry covers one CDR3 protein and lists the most common genes and DNA from its rows. This sample gives 1.5 million to 1.8 million distinct CDR3 sequences in total; less than 45% of them show up just once. About 4% of the sample lies in the top ten. Specimen: blood. All receptors come from a woman aged 18 to 35 in good health.

This clonotype occurred a few times. The CDR3: CASSVFGGVPSGANVLTF. In nucleotides, the CDR3 is TGTGCCAGCAGCGTCTTCGGGGGCGTTCCCTCTGGGGCCAACGTCCTGACTTTC. The rearrangement links TRBV9 to TRBJ2-6; either TRBD1 or TRBD2 may fit D (6 bases each). Germline CDR1 and CDR2: SGDLS and YYNGEE. V was pared by 2 bases and J by 0 bases, with 15 bases between. The CDR3 sequence is 18 residues long.

The chain carries TRBV3-1 and TRBJ1-1; 9 bases agree with TRBD1. The V segment lost 1 base and the J segment 3 bases; nucleotides outside the gene matches: 3. This CDR3 has 15 amino acids. In germline, CDR1 is LGHDT, CDR2 YNNKEL (reference sequence). The CDR3 reads CASSQGTGGYTEAFF. The DNA for the CDR3 is TGTGCCAGCAGCCAAGGAACAGGGGGCTACACTGAAGCTTTCTTT.

This sequence joins TRBV3-1 and TRBJ2-3; D assignment may be TRBD1 or TRBD2 (5 bases each). Trimming took off 3 bases at V and 8 bases at J, with 9 bases between the two ends. Germline CDR1 LGHDT, CDR2 YNNKEL (reference sequence). The CDR3 is 12 residues long. The CDR3 DNA reads TGTGCCAGCAGCCAGGGGGACCCTACGCAGTATTTT. Residues: CASSQGDPTQYF.

The chain recombines TRBV7-8 with TRBJ1-5; D not resolved. CDR1 SGHVS and CDR2 FQNEAQ come from the germline V gene. The CDR3 totals 15 residues. Trimming took off 4 bases at V and 3 bases at J, with 13 bases between the two ends. Written as DNA, the CDR3 is TGTGCCAGCAGCTCCCGACCTTATGTCAATCAGCCCCAGCATTTT. The encoded protein is CASSSRPYVNQPQHF.

This chain joins TRBV6-1 and TRBJ1-1, with D possibly TRBD1 on 5 matching bases. The CDR3 extends over 14 amino acids. V shed 7 bases and J shed 1 base, with 13 bases lying between them. From germline, CDR1 is MNHNS and CDR2 SASEGT. The CDR3 loop is CASNVRRGNTEAFF. The CDR3 DNA follows: TGTGCCAGCAACGTCAGGAGGGGGAACACTGAAGCTTTCTTT.

The chain is built from TRBV10-3 and TRBJ1-3; D is uncertain. Trimming cost V 3 bases and J 6 bases, with 9 bases left between them. CDR3 length equals 13 residues. Germline assignment: CDR1 ENHRY and CDR2 SYGVKD. The CDR3 DNA reads TGTGCCATCAGTGACGGACGGTCAAACACCATATATTTT. It yields the protein CAISDGRSNTIYF.

This clonotype was seen a few times. The rearrangement uses TRBV2 and TRBJ2-7; D is tentatively TRBD1 or TRBD2 (5 bases each). The CDR3 loop spans 15 amino acids. Trimming pared 4 bases from V and 5 bases from J, leaving 18 bases between. In germline, CDR1 is SNHLY, CDR2 FYNNEI. CDR3 sequence reads: CASSVGPGLRDEQYF. CDR3 coding DNA: TGTGCCAGCAGTGTGGGACCGGGGCTTCGGGACGAGCAGTACTTC.

The CDR3 region is CATSAASASSYNEQFF. CDR3 DNA: TGTGCCACCAGTGCCGCTAGCGCGAGCTCCTACAATGAGCAGTTCTTC. This chain connects TRBV24-1 to TRBJ2-1; maybe TRBD2 (6 bases). The V end was cut by 5 bases, the J end by 0 bases, with 13 bases between. This CDR3 region has 16 residues. Germline lookup yields CDR1 KGHDR and CDR2 SFDVKD.

DNA of the CDR3: TGTGCCAGCAGTCGGGACGTGTACAATGAGCAGTACTTC. Protein product: CASSRDVYNEQYF. This rearrangement joins TRBV27 to TRBJ2-7, with D tentatively TRBD1 or TRBD2 (5 bases each). The CDR3 totals 13 residues. With 5 bases removed from V and 7 bases from J, the gap between germline ends came to 15 bases. Germline values: CDR1 MNHEY, CDR2 SMNVEV (reference sequence).

This clonotype was seen once. A much larger clone is a single base away; this may be a read error. This chain uses TRBV7-2 with TRBJ2-1, with 9 bases that match TRBD2. Near its end, the DNA agrees better with TRBJ2-7, so the J call may be wrong. Germline V gene data show CDR1 as SGHTA and CDR2 as FQGNSA. The CDR3 is made up of 15 amino acids. In DNA form, the CDR3 reads TGTGCCAGCAGCTCACCGGGACTAGCCTACAATGAGCAGTACTTC. It is translated as CASSSPGLAYNEQYF.

Concerning this clonotype itself: Being one base from a much bigger clone, this may be a read error. The V and J genes are TRBV13 and TRBJ2-7, with 12 bases identical to TRBD2. Germline-derived CDR1 and CDR2 are PRHDT and FYEKMQ (reference sequence). This CDR3 has 15 amino acids. CDR3 DNA sequence: TGTGCCAGCAGCCCCCGGACTAGCGGGACCTACGAGCGGTACTTC. Residues: CASSPRTSGTYERYF.

This clonotype showed up just a few times. This chain uses TRBV20-1 with TRBJ2-5; D gene ambiguous. The germline V gene encodes CDR1 DFQATT and CDR2 SNEGSKA (reference sequence). The V end was cut by 1 base, the J end by 1 base, with 13 bases between. This CDR3 is built from 15 residues. CDR3 nucleotide sequence: TGCAGTGCTAGAGTTCGTTCAGGCTTCCAAGAGACCCAGTACTTC. This gives the protein CSARVRSGFQETQYF.

This clonotype occurred a few times. The chain recombines TRBV6-2 or TRBV6-3 with TRBJ1-1; D might be TRBD1 (6 bases). This CDR3 region has 14 residues. Per the germline V gene, CDR1 is MNHEY and CDR2 is SVGEGT. With 2 bases removed from V and 4 bases from J, the gap between germline ends came to 11 bases. CDR3 region: CASSYGTTGTEAFF. The CDR3 DNA sequence: TGTGCCAGCAGTTACGGGACAACTGGCACTGAAGCTTTCTTT.

The V call is TRBV29-1, the J call TRBJ1-3, with 7 nucleotides matching TRBD1. Germline-derived CDR1 and CDR2 are SQVTM and ANQGSEA. CDR3 size: 14 residues. Losses at the gene ends were 6 bases for V and 1 base for J; bases not matched to a gene: 6. The CDR3 loop reads CSVGQPNSGNTIYF. CDR3 bases: TGCAGCGTGGGACAGCCAAATTCTGGAAACACCATATATTTT.

This chain joins TRBV12-3 or TRBV12-4 and TRBJ2-1; D might be TRBD1 or TRBD2, each matching 5 bases. V lost 3 bases and J lost 6, with 15 bases in between. This CDR3 has 15 amino acids. CDR3 amino acids: CASSFFGSGSNEQFF. The CDR3, as DNA: TGTGCCAGCAGTTTCTTTGGATCAGGGAGCAATGAGCAGTTCTTC.